This section outlines one TCR beta chain sequence together with its context. Its antigen remains unknown. This specimen belongs to a study of cytomegalovirus exposure and HLA in healthy donors. Findings and caveats of the study: Reportedly, diagnosis of cytomegalovirus status by the classifier showed high specificity and sensitivity. Under in vitro conditions, a few CMV-associated chains were confirmed as specific for CMV antigens. Most TCR sequences were rare, but some public TCRs occurred in many donors. 164 TCR beta chains were listed as cytomegalovirus-associated.

Libraries were prepared by immunoSEQ multiplex PCR; TCRdb keeps only in-frame clonotypes and omits some of them. The sample yields more than 250,000 clones, 90% seen once. This CDR3 comprises 13 residues. V trimming: 10 bases; J trimming: 12 bases; junction bases outside the gene matches: 16. Germline assignment: CDR1 WSHSY and CDR2 SAAADI. This sequence originates from a woman aged 25 to 39 in good health and CMV-seronegative. Input material: PBMCs. The gene calls are TRBV10-2 and TRBJ2-7; 9 bases are a match to TRBD1. The CDR3 DNA is TGCGCCACCTTAGAACAGGGGGCTCAGGCATGGTACTTC. This sequence encodes CATLEQGAQAWYF.